The source of this TCR beta chain is a study of OX40 agonist ivuxolimab in advanced cancers. The CDR3 extends over 16 amino acids. The V end was cut by 2 bases, the J end by 2 bases, with 16 bases between. CDR1 and CDR2 from the germline V gene are GTSNPN and SVGIG (reference sequence). The repertoire was sequenced with immunoSEQ multiplex PCR; TCRdb's copy has only in-frame clones and lacks some. The sample lists some 83,000 clones, approximately 86% occurring once. This specimen consisted of CD4+ or CD8+ T cells sorted from blood, obtained in a trial of the OX40 agonist ivuxolimab. This receptor was taken from an adult with an advanced solid tumor such as melanoma, head and neck, liver or kidney cancer. The rearrangement joins TRBV30 to TRBJ1-5; a possible D gene is TRBD1 (5 bases). CDR3 coding DNA: TGTGCCTGGAGTAGCTTCGCGGGGGGAGGCAATCAGCCCCAGCATTTT. The encoded protein is CAWSSFAGGGNQPQHF.